This T cell receptor (beta chain) was obtained from a study of T cell repertoires in cytomegalovirus infection. About the research overall: Public TCR beta signatures indicated both CMV infection and matching HLA type. Regarding the study as a whole: Using cumulative public TCR beta family frequency, the authors identified those who carried CMV together with the relevant HLA. HLA-C-restricted TCR beta clonotypes specific for CMV led the ex vivo response.

Only a few counts were recorded for this clonotype. What it binds is not known. V was pared by 4 bases and J by 9 bases, with 21 bases between. The V gene's germline CDR1 is LNHDA and CDR2 SQIVND (reference sequence). The CDR3 covers 15 residues. TCRdb fed the reads into MiXCR, producing one record per CDR3 protein. The table includes some 400,000 distinct CDR3 sequences, about a sixth detected once. The chain links TRBV19 to TRBJ1-1; D gene ambiguous. This TCR derives from a human donor in good health (CMV status not recorded). Some clones in this sample may be carry-over from other donors' samples. The sequenced material came from PBMCs. CDR3 sequence: CASSSSLLSVLQAFF. DNA of the CDR3: TGTGCCAGTAGTAGCAGCTTACTTAGCGTCCTTCAAGCTTTCTTT.